This entry features one T cell receptor (beta chain) sequence. The antigen remains unidentified. One end of the junction does not line up with germline, which may come from a read error. The PCR was carried out with 60 Vbeta primers and 13 Jbeta primers. Repertoires were generated with immunoSEQ multiplex PCR, while TCRdb's copy carries only in-frame clones and drops some. The sample has approximately 54,000 clones, around 82% seen once. This sample is part of a study of cytomegalovirus exposure and HLA in healthy donors. Study-level results: A classifier reportedly called cytomegalovirus status with high sensitivity and specificity. A later analysis associated 15,000 or so TCR beta sequences with HLA alleles at a 0.05 false discovery rate.

Specimen: PBMCs. The TCR originated in a woman under 30 in good health and CMV-seronegative.

The CDR3 DNA reads as TGTGCCAGCAGCTTGGCGGGCAGGGGCAGAGAAATCCGCTTC. Translated: CASSLAGRGREIRF. V and J are TRBV5-5 and TRBJ1-2; D is perhaps TRBD1 (6 bases). Germline CDR1 SGHKS, CDR2 YYEKEE (reference sequence). The CDR3 runs 14 residues.